The sequence of this T cell receptor beta chain was determined in a study of cytotoxic CD8 clonotypes in ibrutinib-treated CLL. Study outcomes and limitations: Clonotypes that were public were uncommon, and they contracted or stayed stable on treatment. Sustained-remission and progressing patients diverged in sampling times. Baseline clonality, above age-matched healthy donor levels, tracked circulating CD8+ T-cell counts.

At least ten counts were recorded for this clone. Its specificity is unknown. Libraries were prepared by immunoSEQ multiplex PCR; TCRdb keeps only in-frame clonotypes and omits some of them. The data show around 52,000 clones, roughly 50% seen once. The CDR3 contains 13 residues. V was pared by 9 bases and J by 7 bases, with 5 bases of the junction left unmatched. Germline V gene data show CDR1 as SNHLY and CDR2 as FYNNEI. The receptor was derived from a human donor with chronic lymphocytic leukemia. This sequence joins TRBV2 and TRBJ1-6, with TRBD1 identical over 8 bases. The sample in question was PBMCs, obtained after 24 months of ibrutinib treatment. The CDR3 nucleotides are TGTGCCAGAAGCGGACAGGGCAATTCACCCCTCCACTTT. Amino acid sequence: CARSGQGNSPLHF.